This TCR beta chain was documented in a study of CD8 T cells in Susac syndrome (dated by TCRdb to between 2017 and 2020). About the study as a whole: Among the sequenced Susac syndrome patients, about 6 had clinically active disease and eight were in clinical remission. Repertoire sequencing was used to test whether CD8+ T cell activation and differentiation in Susac syndrome was antigen driven. Clonality of the CD8+ T cell repertoire was compared between roughly eleven healthy donors, roughly 14 Susac syndrome patients and under 19 multiple sclerosis patients. At the time of blood withdrawal, Susac syndrome patients were either therapy-naive, taking corticosteroids (with some also receiving IVIg), or on IVIg alone.

High-throughput TCR beta sequencing profiled peripheral blood CD8+ and CD4+ T cells from healthy donors, Susac syndrome patients and multiple sclerosis patients. The Susac syndrome patients fulfilled recently defined diagnostic criteria for either definite or probable disease. Bulk CD8+ and CD4+ T cells were purified by magnetic negative isolation, whereas CD8+ TEMRA cells were enriched by FACS. Blood was drawn into EDTA tubes, processed within 24 hours, and PBMCs were isolated by density gradient centrifugation. PBMCs intended for TCR sequencing were frozen in liquid nitrogen and were later thawed in a 37 degrees C water bath. Purity of sorted or isolated CD4+, CD8+ and CD8+ TEMRA cells was at least 90%. As for this clonotype: Its antigen is unknown. One base away there is no much larger clone; base qualities are not given.

RNA was extracted using the RNeasy kit, and about 0.45 to 1 ug of the RNA was reverse transcribed with random hexamers. The immunoSEQ multiplex PCR assay, covering 54 Vbeta and 13 Jbeta segments, was used to amplify TCR beta CDR3 regions. To correct PCR amplification bias, a synthetic template baseline was used for both primer optimization and computational correction. The paper's processing steps were these. Reads were annotated to V, D and J genes per IMGT and analyzed with immunoSEQ Analyzer, keeping only productive sequences. To calculate clonality, Shannon entropy was normalized by log2 of the number of productive unique sequences and then subtracted from one. Public and private clones were assessed among the 100 most prevalent clones of each patient and control. Susac-specific clones were defined as absent from healthy and MS cohorts, about 1,000 published viral clones and other ImmuneACCESS disease sequences. Using fastp trimming at Q25 and MiXCR clonotype assembly, TCRdb reanalyzed the public sequencing data and kept in-frame beta chains. Under each unique CDR3 protein, matching rows form one entry showing the most common genes and DNA. The authors' filters were not applied to this entry. The sample table shows 120,000 or so distinct CDR3 sequences, and approximately 96% are seen once. The ten largest clones capture over 0.2% of the sample.

The CDR3 spans 15 residues, from the cysteine through the phenylalanine. Here the CDR3 DNA is all that survives: 45 bases in frame from base 1. Via the germline V gene, CDR1 is SGHDT and CDR2 YYEEEE. V and J are trimmed by 0 bases and 4 bases, and the gene matches miss 2 bases of the junction. What the research found in general, with its limitations: Clonal expansion was observed in Susac syndrome CD8+ repertoires, with the highest expansion in CD8+ TEMRA cells and greater expansion in clinically active than in remitting patients. In the total CD8+ and CD8+ TEMRA repertoires, sixteen and five Susac-specific public clones, respectively, were identified. The study acknowledged that relatively few individuals were included in the TCR sequencing and HLA analysis.

The specimen sequenced was CD8+ T cells from PBMCs. The receptor was isolated from a human donor with Susac syndrome. The V and J segments used are TRBV5-6 and TRBJ2-1, with TRBD2 matching 9 junction bases. The nucleotide sequence reads as follows: TGTGCCAGCAGCTTGGCTAGCGGGGCGTACAATGAGCAGTTCTTC. This sequence encodes CASSLASGAYNEQFF. Reference TRBV5-6 and TRBJ2-1 proteins supply the regions before and after the CDR3; the full variable domain is: DAGVTQSPTHLIKTRGQQVTLRCSPKSGHDTVSWYQQALGQGPQFIFQYYEEEERQRGNFPDRFSGHQFPNYSSELNVNALLLGDSALYLCASSLASGAYNEQFFGPGTRLTVL.